The T cell receptor (beta chain) described here comes from a study of technical replicates of blood from a few donors. The protocol was immunoSEQ multiplex PCR, while the TCRdb copy is restricted to in-frame clones and leaves out a portion. The table has about 75,000 clones, roughly nine tenths seen once; the top ten hold around 0.37%. Sequenced material: T cells isolated from PBMCs. The TCR comes from a human donor in good health.

The CDR3 DNA reads TGCGCCAGCAGCTTGGCGGAGATAAACACTGAAGCTTTCTTT. This encodes CASSLAEINTEAFF. The chain is built from TRBV5-1 and TRBJ1-1; D unresolved. Germline loops: CDR1 SGHRS, CDR2 YFSETQ. The CDR3 loop spans 14 amino acids. V was cut by 0 bases and J by 2 bases, with 8 bases left in between.